This T cell receptor (beta chain) derives from a study of metastatic and nonmetastatic thyroid tumors. The length of the CDR3 is 13 residues. J lost 11 bases, V lost 8 bases, and 9 bases had no gene match. Germline CDR1 MDHEN, CDR2 SYDVKM. TCRdb reanalyzed the PCR reads with MiXCR. The sample records some 10,000 clones, roughly 11% being singletons. Patients underwent thyroid surgery, and none had received any treatment before it. Sequenced input: tumor tissue. The sequence was collected from a female donor with papillary thyroid cancer or a benign thyroid nodule (not recorded which). Some clones in this sample may be carry-over from other donors' samples. The rearrangement links TRBV28 to TRBJ1-6; 7 bases are shared with TRBD1. As DNA, the CDR3 is TGTGCCAGCTTAGGGACAGTGCCGACACCCCTCCACTTT. This translates into CASLGTVPTPLHF.